This T cell receptor beta chain was captured by sequencing in a study of vaccination effects on CD4 cells after COVID-19. Study-wide background: Two doses of either BNT162b2 or mRNA-1273 were given to each participant. Findings of the study overall: Both infection-induced and vaccine-induced clones contracted markedly at late post-vaccination timepoints. The study, lacking early post-infection timepoints, had few convalescent patients.

Regarding this clone: The antigen remains unidentified.

Sequenced by immunoSEQ multiplex PCR; TCRdb stores in-frame clones only, minus some. The sample yields fewer than 35,000 clones, approximately 78% seen once. The germline CDR1 and CDR2 sequences are SGHAT and FQNNGV. This CDR3 has 14 residues. V was clipped by 4 bases and J by 3 bases, with 11 bases between them. Expansion of antigen-specific CD4+ T cells with viral peptide pools was carried out by the ViraFEST assay before sequencing. Once cultured for 10 days, the cells underwent separation to obtain CD4+ T cells. This individual contracted SARS-CoV-2 between March and December 2020, as verified by PCR. Researchers swapped half the medium for IL-2 medium on both days 3 and 7.

The J gene is TRBJ2-3, the V gene TRBV11-2; D gene ambiguous. The clonotype was recovered from a human donor who had a prior SARS-CoV-2 infection. The specimen comprised CD4+ T cells from PBMCs cultured with a peptide pool, sampled before COVID-19 vaccination. In nucleotides, the CDR3 is TGTGCCAGCAGCTATACGGCCGGTACAGATACGCAGTATTTT. Protein sequence: CASSYTAGTDTQYF.